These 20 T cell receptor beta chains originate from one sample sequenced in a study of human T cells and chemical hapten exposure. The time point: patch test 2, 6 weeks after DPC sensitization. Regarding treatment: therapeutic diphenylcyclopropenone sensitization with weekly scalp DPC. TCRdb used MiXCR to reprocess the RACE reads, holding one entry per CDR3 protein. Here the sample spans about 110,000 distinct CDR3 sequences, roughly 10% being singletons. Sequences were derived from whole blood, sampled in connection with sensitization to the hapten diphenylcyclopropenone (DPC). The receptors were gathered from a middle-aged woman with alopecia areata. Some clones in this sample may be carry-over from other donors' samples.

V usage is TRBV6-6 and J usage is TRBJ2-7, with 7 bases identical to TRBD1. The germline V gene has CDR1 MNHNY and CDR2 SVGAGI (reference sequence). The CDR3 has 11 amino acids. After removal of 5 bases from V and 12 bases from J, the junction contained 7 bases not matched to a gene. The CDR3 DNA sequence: TGTGCCAGCAGTCACCGGGACAGCTCGTACTTC. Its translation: CASSHRDSSYF.

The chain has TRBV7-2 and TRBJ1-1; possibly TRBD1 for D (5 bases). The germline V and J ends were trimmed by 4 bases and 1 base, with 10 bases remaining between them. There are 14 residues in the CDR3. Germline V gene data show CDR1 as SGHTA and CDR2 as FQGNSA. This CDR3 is CASSSQGGNTEAFF. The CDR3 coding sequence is TGTGCCAGCAGCTCGCAGGGAGGGAACACTGAAGCTTTCTTT.

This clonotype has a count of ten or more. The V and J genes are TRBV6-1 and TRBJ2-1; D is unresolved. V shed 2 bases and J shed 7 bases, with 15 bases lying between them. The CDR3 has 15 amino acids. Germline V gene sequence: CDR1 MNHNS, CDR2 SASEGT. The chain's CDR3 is CASSELPLTQNEQFF. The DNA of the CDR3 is TGTGCCAGCAGTGAATTACCCCTGACCCAGAATGAGCAGTTCTTC.

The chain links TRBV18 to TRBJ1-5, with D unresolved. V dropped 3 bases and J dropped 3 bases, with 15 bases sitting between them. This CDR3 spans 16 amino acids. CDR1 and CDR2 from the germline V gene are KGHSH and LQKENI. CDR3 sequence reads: CASSPARIDHNQPQHF. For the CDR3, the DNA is TGTGCCAGCTCACCGGCCCGGATAGATCACAATCAGCCCCAGCATTTT. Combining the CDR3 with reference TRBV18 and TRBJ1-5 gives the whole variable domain NAGVMQNPRHLVRRRGQEARLRCSPMKGHSHVYWYRQLPEEGLKFMVYLQKENIIDESGMPKERFSAEFPKEGPSILRIQQVVRGDSAAYFCASSPARIDHNQPQHFGDGTRLSIL.

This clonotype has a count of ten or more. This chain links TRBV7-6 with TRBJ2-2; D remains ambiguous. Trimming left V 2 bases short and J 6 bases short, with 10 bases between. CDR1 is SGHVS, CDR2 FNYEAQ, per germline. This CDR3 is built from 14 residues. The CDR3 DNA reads TGTGCCAGCAGCTTAATGGGGAAAGCCGGGGAGCTGTTTTTT. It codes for CASSLMGKAGELFF.

CDR3 amino acids: CASSLSSGEQYF. Written as DNA, the CDR3 is TGTGCCAGCAGCCTATCGTCGGGCGAGCAGTACTTC. The chain employs TRBV11-1 and TRBJ2-7; D gene uncertain. V was pared by 5 bases and J by 6 bases, with 11 bases between. This CDR3 comprises 12 residues. Germline CDR1 reads SGHAT; CDR2 reads FQDESV (reference sequence).

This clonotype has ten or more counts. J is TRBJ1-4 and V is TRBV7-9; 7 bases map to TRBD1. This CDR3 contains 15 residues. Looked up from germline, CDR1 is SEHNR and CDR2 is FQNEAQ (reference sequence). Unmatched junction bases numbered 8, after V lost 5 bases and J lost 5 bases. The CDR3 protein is CASSLQQGTNEKLFF. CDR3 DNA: TGTGCCAGCAGCCTCCAACAGGGGACGAATGAAAAACTGTTTTTT.

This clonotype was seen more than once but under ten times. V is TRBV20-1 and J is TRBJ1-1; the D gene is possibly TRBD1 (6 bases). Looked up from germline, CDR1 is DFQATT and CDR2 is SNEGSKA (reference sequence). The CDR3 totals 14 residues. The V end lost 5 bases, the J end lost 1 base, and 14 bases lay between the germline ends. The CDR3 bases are TGCAGTGCTTCTAAGACAGGCCCGAACACTGAAGCTTTCTTT. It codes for CSASKTGPNTEAFF.

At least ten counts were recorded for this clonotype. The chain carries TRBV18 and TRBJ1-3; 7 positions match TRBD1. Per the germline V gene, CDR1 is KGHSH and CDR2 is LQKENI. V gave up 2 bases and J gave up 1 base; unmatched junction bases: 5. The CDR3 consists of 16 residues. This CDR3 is CASSPSQGGSGNTIYF. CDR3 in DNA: TGTGCCAGCTCACCATCTCAGGGGGGATCTGGAAACACCATATATTTT.

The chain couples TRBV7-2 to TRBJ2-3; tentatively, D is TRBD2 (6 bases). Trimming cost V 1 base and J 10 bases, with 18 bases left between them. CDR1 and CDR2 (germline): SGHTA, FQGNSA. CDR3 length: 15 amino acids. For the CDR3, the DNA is TGTGCCAGCAGCTTAGAGGCTAGCGCGGTCCGACCGCAGTATTTT. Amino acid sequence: CASSLEASAVRPQYF.

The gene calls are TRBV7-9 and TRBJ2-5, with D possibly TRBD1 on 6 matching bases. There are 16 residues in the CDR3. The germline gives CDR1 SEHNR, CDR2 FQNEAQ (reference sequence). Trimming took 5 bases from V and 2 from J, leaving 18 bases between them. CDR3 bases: TGTGCCAGCAGCCCCCGGACAGCTCTTACTCAAGAGACCCAGTACTTC. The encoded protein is CASSPRTALTQETQYF.

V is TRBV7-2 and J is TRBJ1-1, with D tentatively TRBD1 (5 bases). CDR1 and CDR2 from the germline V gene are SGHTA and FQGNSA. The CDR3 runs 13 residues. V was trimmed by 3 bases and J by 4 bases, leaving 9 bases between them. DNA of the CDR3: TGTGCCAGCAGCTTGGGAGGGGTCACTGAAGCTTTCTTT. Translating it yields CASSLGGVTEAFF.

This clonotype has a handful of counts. The CDR3 is CASRSGTGYHQPQHF. The CDR3 nucleotides are TGTGCCAGCAGATCCGGGACAGGGTATCACCAGCCCCAGCATTTT. V gene TRBV12-3 or TRBV12-4 combines with J gene TRBJ1-5; 9 nucleotides align to TRBD1. The CDR3 has 15 residues. With 6 bases clipped from V and 7 bases from J, the junction kept 10 bases outside the gene matches.

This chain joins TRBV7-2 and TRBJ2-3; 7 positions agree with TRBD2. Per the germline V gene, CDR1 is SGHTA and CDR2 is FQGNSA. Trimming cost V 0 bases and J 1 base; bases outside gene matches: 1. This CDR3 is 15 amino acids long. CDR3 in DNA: TGTGCCAGCAGCTTAGCTACTAGCGGCACAGATACGCAGTATTTT. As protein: CASSLATSGTDTQYF. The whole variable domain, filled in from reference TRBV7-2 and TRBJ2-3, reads GAGVSQSPSNKVTEKGKDVELRCDPISGHTALYWYRQSLGQGLEFLIYFQGNSAPDKSGLPSDRFSAERTGGSVSTLTIQRTQQEDSAVYLCASSLATSGTDTQYFGPGTRLTVL.

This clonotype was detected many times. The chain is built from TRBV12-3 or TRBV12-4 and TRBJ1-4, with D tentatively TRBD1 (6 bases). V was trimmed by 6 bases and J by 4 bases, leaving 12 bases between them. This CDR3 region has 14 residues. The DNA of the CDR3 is TGTGCCAGCAGCCTGGGGGGCAGTAATGAAAAACTGTTTTTT. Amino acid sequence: CASSLGGSNEKLFF.

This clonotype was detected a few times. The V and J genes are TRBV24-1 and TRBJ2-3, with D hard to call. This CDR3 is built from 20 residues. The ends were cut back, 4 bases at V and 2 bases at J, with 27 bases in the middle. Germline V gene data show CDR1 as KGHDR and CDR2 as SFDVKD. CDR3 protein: CATSDPTRAGRSHNTDTQYF. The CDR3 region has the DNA TGTGCCACCAGTGACCCAACCCGCGCTGGACGGAGTCACAACACAGATACGCAGTATTTT.

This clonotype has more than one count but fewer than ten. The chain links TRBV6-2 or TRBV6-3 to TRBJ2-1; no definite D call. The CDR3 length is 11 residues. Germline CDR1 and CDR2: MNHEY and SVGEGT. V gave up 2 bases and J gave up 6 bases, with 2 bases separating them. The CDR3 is CASSYPNEQFF. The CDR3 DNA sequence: TGTGCCAGCAGTTACCCCAATGAGCAGTTCTTC.

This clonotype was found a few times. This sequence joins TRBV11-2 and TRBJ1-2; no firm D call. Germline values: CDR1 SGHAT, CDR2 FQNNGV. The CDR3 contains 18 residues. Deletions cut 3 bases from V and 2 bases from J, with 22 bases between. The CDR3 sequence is CASSFTGAYLISNYGYTF. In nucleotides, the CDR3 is TGTGCCAGCAGCTTCACGGGCGCTTACCTCATCTCAAACTATGGCTACACCTTC.

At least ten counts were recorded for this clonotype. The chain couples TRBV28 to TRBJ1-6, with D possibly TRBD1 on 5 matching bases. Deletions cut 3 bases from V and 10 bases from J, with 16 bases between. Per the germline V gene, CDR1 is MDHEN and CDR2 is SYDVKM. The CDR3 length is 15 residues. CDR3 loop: CASSFRRQGLSPLHF. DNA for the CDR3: TGTGCCAGCAGTTTCCGTAGGCAGGGTCTCTCACCCCTCCACTTT.

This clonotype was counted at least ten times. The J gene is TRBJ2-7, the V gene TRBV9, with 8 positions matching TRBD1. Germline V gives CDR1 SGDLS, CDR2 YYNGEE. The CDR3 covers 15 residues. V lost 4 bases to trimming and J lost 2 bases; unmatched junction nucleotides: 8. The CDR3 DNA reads TGTGCCAGCAGCCTAGGGACAGGTACACCCTACGAGCAGTACTTC. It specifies CASSLGTGTPYEQYF.